The 25 T cell receptor beta chains listed next were all sequenced from one sample in a study of metastatic and nonmetastatic thyroid tumors. Using MiXCR, TCRdb re-called clones from the PCR reads. Of about 27,000 clones listed, more than 14% are singletons. There were no patients who had received any treatment before thyroid surgery. Sequencing input: blood. These receptors were obtained from a male donor with papillary thyroid cancer or a benign thyroid nodule (not recorded which). Some clones in this sample may be carry-over from other donors' samples.

This clone was seen at least ten times. The chain combines TRBV4-2 with TRBJ2-3; D may correspond to TRBD1 or TRBD2 (6 bases each). The CDR3 length is 16 residues. V gave up 0 bases and J gave up 6 bases, with 16 bases separating them. From germline, CDR1 is LGHNA and CDR2 YNFKEQ. The chain's CDR3 is CASSQDGGPVRDTQYF. For the CDR3, the DNA is TGTGCCAGCAGCCAAGATGGGGGGCCGGTTAGGGATACGCAGTATTTT.

This clone was observed many times. The genes are TRBV7-9 and TRBJ1-6; D gene unclear. Per germline, CDR1 SEHNR and CDR2 FQNEAQ (reference sequence). The CDR3 runs 16 residues. V dropped 5 bases and J dropped 4 bases, with 15 bases sitting between them. The CDR3 DNA is TGTGCCAGCAGCCCTATCCCGGGCCCTTATAATTCACCCCTCCACTTT. Protein product: CASSPIPGPYNSPLHF.

To note about this clone: The junction does not match germline at one end; this may be a read error. V usage is TRBV5-4 and J usage is TRBJ2-7, with TRBD2 matching over 9 bases. This CDR3 has 15 amino acids. Germline V gives CDR1 SGHNT, CDR2 YYREEE (reference sequence). The CDR3: CASSLSGLAGNEQYF. The CDR3 nucleotides are TGTGCTAGCAGCTTGTCGGGACTAGCCGGGAACGAGCAGTACTTC.

This clone was detected ten times or more. This chain uses TRBV20-1 with TRBJ2-3; tentative D call: TRBD1 (6 bases). Trimming removed 3 bases from V and 4 bases from J, with 8 bases in between. Looked up from germline, CDR1 is DFQATT and CDR2 is SNEGSKA (reference sequence). CDR3 length: 12 amino acids. The CDR3 sequence: CSASPGADTQYF. CDR3 DNA: TGCAGTGCTAGCCCAGGGGCAGATACGCAGTATTTT.

Of note for this clone: At one end the junction does not follow the germline gene, possibly because of a read error. J is TRBJ1-5 and V is TRBV4-1, with D uncertain. Germline CDR1 and CDR2: MGHRA and YSYEKL. The CDR3 has 16 amino acids. The CDR3 protein is CASSQAHGYSNEPQHF. The CDR3 DNA is TGCGCCAGCAGCCAAGCTCATGGATATAGCAATGAGCCCCAGCATTTT.

There are many counts of this clone. The chain carries TRBV6-5 and TRBJ1-4; perhaps TRBD1 as D (5 bases). The CDR3 has 21 amino acids. V was pared by 2 bases and J by 4 bases, with 29 bases between. Germline lookup yields CDR1 MNHEY and CDR2 SVGAGI. CDR3: CASSYTLGGGGFAIRNEKLFF. CDR3 sequence (DNA): TGTGCCAGCAGTTACACTTTAGGAGGTGGGGGGTTCGCAATTCGTAATGAAAAACTGTTTTTT.

There are many counts of this clone. This chain uses TRBV7-9 with TRBJ2-1; TRBD2 might be the D (6 bases). V gave up 4 bases and J gave up 7 bases, with 8 bases separating them. Germline assignment: CDR1 SEHNR and CDR2 FQNEAQ (reference sequence). This CDR3 region has 12 residues. The CDR3 region is CASSWDWNEQFF. In DNA, the CDR3 is TGTGCCAGCAGCTGGGACTGGAATGAGCAGTTCTTC.

In its sample, this clone was seen many times. The chain couples TRBV5-1 to TRBJ2-1; D not certain. V was trimmed by 0 bases and J by 9 bases, leaving 13 bases between them. Germline V CDR1 and CDR2: SGHRS, YFSETQ. The CDR3 has 14 amino acids. The CDR3 bases are TGCGCCAGCAGCTTGGCCGCCTATGAGAGTGAGCAGTTCTTC. Translation gives CASSLAAYESEQFF.

Worth noting for this clone: The sample contains more than one DNA sequence encoding this CDR3. The chain uses TRBV5-6 and TRBJ2-7; 8 bases align to TRBD1. The length of the CDR3 is 14 residues. Per germline, CDR1 SGHDT and CDR2 YYEEEE. V lost 4 bases to trimming and J lost 4 bases; unmatched junction nucleotides: 7. The CDR3 sequence: CASSPGTGGYEQYF. The CDR3 DNA reads as TGTGCCAGCAGCCCGGGGACAGGTGGTTACGAGCAGTACTTC.

The chain links TRBV12-3 or TRBV12-4 to TRBJ2-7, with unresolved D. The CDR3 runs to 14 residues. V was shortened by 6 bases and J by 4 bases, with 16 bases between the two germline ends. As DNA, the CDR3 is TGTGCCAGCAGCAGGAAGGGCCCGACTTACGAGCAGTACTTC. It yields the protein CASSRKGPTYEQYF.

To note about this clone: This may come from a read error, since a much larger clone is one base off. Other DNA sequences in this specimen translate into the identical CDR3. CDR3 sequence reads: CASSPTQSLGETQYF. In DNA, the CDR3 is TGTGCCAGCAGCCCAACACAGTCCCTCGGTGAGACCCAGTACTTC. The chain uses TRBV7-9 and TRBJ2-5; D unresolved. Trimming left V 5 bases short and J 5 bases short, with 18 bases between. The germline V gene has CDR1 SEHNR and CDR2 FQNEAQ (reference sequence). The CDR3 has 15 residues.

The count of this clone is one. The rearrangement joins TRBV20-1 to TRBJ2-7; 9 bases are a match to TRBD2. Trimming took 0 bases from V and 5 from J; bases not matched to a gene: 5. The CDR3 is 14 amino acids. The germline gives CDR1 DFQATT, CDR2 SNEGSKA (reference sequence). CDR3 nucleotide sequence: TGCAGTGCTAGAGAAGGCGGGAGGGGAGACGAGCAGTACTTC. This translates into CSAREGGRGDEQYF.

This clone was recorded a few times. This sequence joins TRBV6-1 and TRBJ2-3; D call uncertain. V lost 6 bases, J lost 3 bases, and 16 bases lay in between. Germline values: CDR1 MNHNS, CDR2 SASEGT. CDR3 length equals 15 residues. The CDR3 DNA follows: TGTGCCAGCAGCTCTACAGTGTCAACGACAGATACGCAGTATTTT. Protein sequence: CASSSTVSTTDTQYF.

This clone was found many times. The rearrangement links TRBV10-1 to TRBJ2-7; D unclear. The CDR3 runs to 15 residues. Per germline, CDR1 WNHNN and CDR2 SYGVQD (reference sequence). The V and J ends lost 3 bases and 0 bases respectively, with 12 bases between them. The CDR3 sequence: CASSDHRRGSYEQYF. CDR3 sequence (DNA): TGCGCCAGCAGTGATCACCGGAGAGGCTCCTACGAGCAGTACTTC.

J is TRBJ2-2 and V is TRBV3-1, with TRBD2 matching over 12 bases. The length of the CDR3 is 17 residues. V shed 1 base, J shed 4 bases, and the junction held 4 bases outside the gene matches. The germline gives CDR1 LGHDT, CDR2 YNNKEL (reference sequence). CDR3 sequence (DNA): TGTGCCAGCAGCCAAGGGCTAGCGGGAGGGAGCACCGGGGAGCTGTTTTTT. Residues: CASSQGLAGGSTGELFF. The variable domain in full, with the rest retrieved from reference TRBV3-1 and TRBJ2-2, is DTAVSQTPKYLVTQMGNDKSIKCEQNLGHDTMYWYKQDSKKFLKIMFSYNNKELIINETVPNRFSPKSPDKAHLNLHINSLELGDSAVYFCASSQGLAGGSTGELFFGEGSRLTVL.

The chain employs TRBV20-1 and TRBJ2-5, with D perhaps assigned TRBD1 or TRBD2 (6 bases each). The CDR3 loop spans 16 amino acids. From germline, CDR1 is DFQATT and CDR2 SNEGSKA (reference sequence). With 0 bases removed from V and 5 bases from J, the gap between germline ends came to 19 bases. CDR3 amino acids: CSARDPLGAGWETQYF. DNA of the CDR3: TGCAGTGCTAGAGACCCGCTGGGGGCGGGGTGGGAGACCCAGTACTTC.

This clone has more than one count but fewer than ten. The junction departs from the called germline gene at one end, perhaps through a read error. The chain joins TRBV6-5 to TRBJ2-2, with D unresolved. The V gene's germline CDR1 is MNHEY and CDR2 SVGAGI. CDR3 length: 13 amino acids. The CDR3 is CASMYTETEELFF. CDR3 nucleotides: TGTGCCAGCATGTATACAGAAACCGAGGAGCTGTTTTTT.

This clone was counted at least ten times. This sequence joins TRBV19 and TRBJ2-3, with TRBD2 identical over 8 bases. The CDR3 extends over 14 amino acids. The V segment lost 6 bases and the J segment 0 bases; nucleotides outside the gene matches: 2. CDR1 and CDR2 from the germline V gene are LNHDA and SQIVND (reference sequence). The CDR3 protein is CASSASGSTDTQYF. The CDR3 bases are TGTGCCAGTAGCGCTAGCGGGAGCACAGATACGCAGTATTTT.

This clone was seen many times. This sequence joins TRBV19 and TRBJ2-7; D ambiguous. The V end lost 3 bases, the J end lost 5 bases, and 11 bases lay between the germline ends. This CDR3 contains 13 residues. Germline CDR1 reads LNHDA; CDR2 reads SQIVND (reference sequence). CDR3 in amino acids: CASSIPDGHEQYF. In DNA, the CDR3 is TGTGCCAGTAGTATCCCCGATGGGCACGAGCAGTACTTC.

This sequence joins TRBV11-2 and TRBJ2-3; D is tentatively TRBD1 or TRBD2 (5 bases each). V was trimmed by 5 bases and J by 7 bases, leaving 22 bases between them. This CDR3 is built from 16 residues. In germline, CDR1 is SGHAT, CDR2 FQNNGV. The chain's CDR3 is CASSQSMGTDKNTQYF. The CDR3 DNA is TGTGCCAGCAGCCAGAGCATGGGGACCGATAAAAATACGCAGTATTTT.

This clone was counted many times. This chain joins TRBV6-5 and TRBJ2-1, with TRBD1 as a possible D gene (5 bases). The CDR3 spans 17 residues. The V end was cut by 0 bases, the J end by 0 bases, with 12 bases between. The V gene's germline CDR1 is MNHEY and CDR2 SVGAGI. CDR3 region: CASSYSTGQGSYNEQFF. As DNA, the CDR3 is TGTGCCAGCAGTTACTCGACCGGTCAGGGCTCCTACAATGAGCAGTTCTTC.

This clone was seen many times. The chain uses TRBV6-5 and TRBJ2-1; D is unclear. The V end lost 4 bases, the J end lost 8 bases, and 6 bases lay between the germline ends. The CDR3 loop spans 11 amino acids. The germline CDR1 and CDR2 sequences are MNHEY and SVGAGI. The CDR3, as DNA: TGTGCCAGCAGTTCTAGAGATGAGCAGTTCTTC. Amino acids: CASSSRDEQFF.

This clone was observed a few times. One end of the junction is discordant with germline, which a read error may explain. The chain's CDR3 is CASTLDTDSEGNTIYF. CDR3 nucleotides: TGTGCCAGCACCTTGGACACCGACAGCGAGGGAAACACCATATATTTT. The V and J genes are TRBV5-4 and TRBJ1-3, with D perhaps matching TRBD1 (5 bases). This CDR3 has 16 residues. In germline, CDR1 is SGHNT, CDR2 YYREEE (reference sequence). The variable domain in full, with the rest retrieved from reference TRBV5-4 and TRBJ1-3, is ETGVTQSPTHLIKTRGQQVTLRCSSQSGHNTVSWYQQALGQGPQFIFQYYREEENGRGNFPPRFSGLQFPNYSSELNVNALELDDSALYLCASTLDTDSEGNTIYFGEGSWLTVV.

There are many counts of this clone. The chain uses TRBV9 and TRBJ2-1, with D possibly TRBD2 on 5 matching bases. This CDR3 contains 15 residues. V shed 0 bases and J shed 9 bases, with 16 bases lying between them. The germline CDR1 and CDR2 sequences are SGDLS and YYNGEE. CDR3 sequence reads: CASSVGGLASGEQFF. CDR3 nucleotides: TGTGCCAGCAGCGTAGGTGGGCTAGCATCCGGTGAGCAGTTCTTC.

This clone was seen repeatedly, ten times or more. This sequence joins TRBV5-4 and TRBJ2-7; 8 bases agree with TRBD2. The CDR3 is 14 amino acids. The J segment lost 7 bases and the V segment lost 3 bases, leaving 9 bases of the junction unmatched. In germline, CDR1 is SGHNT, CDR2 YYREEE (reference sequence). The CDR3 nucleotides are TGTGCCAGCAGCTACCCGGGCCGGGGGGGGGAGCAGTACTTC. It encodes CASSYPGRGGEQYF.